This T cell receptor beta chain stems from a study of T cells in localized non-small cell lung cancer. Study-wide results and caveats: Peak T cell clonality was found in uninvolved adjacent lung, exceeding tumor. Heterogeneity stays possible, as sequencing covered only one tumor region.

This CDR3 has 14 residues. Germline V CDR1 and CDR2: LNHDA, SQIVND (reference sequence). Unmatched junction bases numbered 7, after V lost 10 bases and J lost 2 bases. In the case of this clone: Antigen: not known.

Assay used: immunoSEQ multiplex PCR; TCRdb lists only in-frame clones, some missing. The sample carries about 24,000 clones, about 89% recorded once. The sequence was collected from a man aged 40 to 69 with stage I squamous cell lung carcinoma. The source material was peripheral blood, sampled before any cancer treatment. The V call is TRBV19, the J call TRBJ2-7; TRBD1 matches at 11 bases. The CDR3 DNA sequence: TGTGCCACAGTCCCGGGACAGGGGGCCTACGAGCAGTACTTC. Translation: CATVPGQGAYEQYF.